This T cell receptor (beta chain) was sequenced in a study of blood T cells in healthy people across ages. Study conclusions and caveats: Compared with aged donors, long-lived donors showed fewer expanded clones, suggesting selection. A conclusive naive versus antigen-experienced comparison was prevented by the unsorted PBMCs.

This clonotype was observed a handful of times. Its specificity is not known. A second PCR of about 7 to 12 cycles used a sample-barcoded 5' primer and a J-beta primer mix. TCRdb reprocessed the 5' RACE reads with MiXCR, giving one entry per CDR3 protein. The table lists 1.5 million to 2 million distinct CDR3 sequences, 28% of them singletons. Germline V lookup: CDR1 KGHSH, CDR2 LQKENI. There are 18 residues in the CDR3. Deletions cut 7 bases from V and 1 base from J, with 20 bases between. This chain links TRBV18 with TRBJ2-6; possibly TRBD1 or TRBD2 for D (5 bases each). The clonotype was recovered from a woman in her thirties in good health. The sequencing input was blood. The CDR3 DNA is TGTGCCAGCTTCACCAACGGGGCGGATGGGTCTGGGGCCAACGTCCTGACTTTC. This sequence encodes CASFTNGADGSGANVLTF.